One and the same sample provided the 15 T cell receptor beta chains below, sequenced in a study of blood T cell repertoires in COVID-19. Generated by immunoSEQ multiplex PCR, the TCRdb table keeps only in-frame clones and is missing some. Among about 220,000 clones listed, about four fifths were seen once. Sequenced input: PBMCs or T cells enriched from blood (not recorded which). The receptors shown here come from a middle-aged woman with acute COVID-19.

V and J are TRBV7-2 and TRBJ2-5; 10 bases line up with TRBD2. Germline assignment: CDR1 SGHTA and CDR2 FQGNSA. Germline trimming cut 3 bases from V and 2 bases from J; bases unmatched to any gene: 6. CDR3 size: 16 residues. The DNA for the CDR3 is TGTGCCAGCAGCTTGGGAGCTAGCGGGGGACAAGAGACCCAGTACTTC. It encodes CASSLGASGGQETQYF. Full variable domain (remainder filled in from reference TRBV7-2 and TRBJ2-5): GAGVSQSPSNKVTEKGKDVELRCDPISGHTALYWYRQSLGQGLEFLIYFQGNSAPDKSGLPSDRFSAERTGGSVSTLTIQRTQQEDSAVYLCASSLGASGGQETQYFGPGTRLLVL.

The chain links TRBV11-2 to TRBJ2-5, with unresolved D. Germline CDR1 SGHAT, CDR2 FQNNGV. V was pared by 0 bases and J by 5 bases, with 13 bases between. The CDR3 totals 15 residues. CDR3 in amino acids: CASSLEATKWETQYF. DNA of the CDR3: TGTGCCAGCAGCTTAGAAGCTACTAAATGGGAGACCCAGTACTTC.

This rearrangement joins TRBV15 to TRBJ2-7; 7 bases line up with TRBD2. The CDR3 runs 16 residues. The V and J ends lost 0 bases and 4 bases, in that order; junction bases with no gene match: 9. Per germline, CDR1 LNHNV and CDR2 YYDKDF (reference sequence). This CDR3 is CATSRERSSGAYEQYF. The CDR3 DNA follows: TGTGCCACCAGCAGAGAACGGTCGAGCGGGGCGTACGAGCAGTACTTC.

V usage is TRBV5-4 and J usage is TRBJ2-3; the match to TRBD2 covers 11 bases. CDR3 length: 17 amino acids. V dropped 3 bases and J dropped 2; count of bases not matched to a gene: 8. Germline loops: CDR1 SGHNT, CDR2 YYREEE (reference sequence). In nucleotides, the CDR3 is TGTGCCAGCAGCTCCCCAGCTAGCGGGGGGCCCACAGATACGCAGTATTTT. Encoded protein: CASSSPASGGPTDTQYF.

The chain links TRBV9 to TRBJ2-1; 8 nucleotides align to TRBD2. Germline V lookup: CDR1 SGDLS, CDR2 YYNGEE. The trim removed 3 bases at V and 2 bases at J, leaving 13 bases unmatched. This CDR3 contains 18 residues. DNA for the CDR3: TGTGCCAGCAGCGCCATATCCAGCGGGGGAGGGCCCTACAATGAGCAGTTCTTC. Translated: CASSAISSGGGPYNEQFF.

This clone turned up a few times. The rearrangement links TRBV21-1 to TRBJ1-2. TRBV21-1 is shown as a pseudogene. CDR3 size: 13 residues. The CDR3 bases are TGTGCCAGCAGCAAATCCCCGGGAATAGGTAAGGCCTTC. It translates to CASSKSPGIGKAF.

The V and J genes are TRBV30 and TRBJ1-2, with D possibly being TRBD1 (6 bases). Per the germline V gene, CDR1 is GTSNPN and CDR2 is SVGIG (reference sequence). Trimming stripped 7 bases from V and 4 bases from J, with 7 bases between. This CDR3 comprises 10 residues. This chain's CDR3 is CASGAYGYTF. The DNA of the CDR3 is TGTGCCTCGGGGGCCTATGGCTACACCTTC.

V and J are TRBV9 and TRBJ1-3, with D tentatively TRBD1 (5 bases). The CDR3 totals 15 residues. The germline V gene has CDR1 SGDLS and CDR2 YYNGEE. Trimming took off 4 bases at V and 0 bases at J, with 11 bases between the two ends. CDR3 protein: CASSRGDHSGNTIYF. DNA of the CDR3: TGTGCCAGCAGCCGGGGGGACCACTCTGGAAACACCATATATTTT.

The V gene is TRBV7-2, the J gene TRBJ2-7, with 10 bases that match TRBD2. The CDR3 totals 14 residues. Per the germline V gene, CDR1 is SGHTA and CDR2 is FQGNSA. Trimming at V came to 5 bases and at J to 0 bases, leaving 1 base not matched to a gene. CDR3 nucleotides: TGTGCCAGCAGCCCTAGCGGGAGCTCCTACGAGCAGTACTTC. Translating gives CASSPSGSSYEQYF.

This rearrangement joins TRBV27 to TRBJ1-5, with 7 bases lining up with TRBD1. The CDR3 totals 17 residues. After removal of 6 bases from V and 4 bases from J, the junction contained 15 bases not matched to a gene. The germline CDR1 and CDR2 sequences are MNHEY and SMNVEV (reference sequence). The CDR3 sequence: CASSPGGWYLRNQPQHF. CDR3 nucleotide sequence: TGTGCCAGCAGCCCAGGGGGATGGTACCTTCGTAATCAGCCCCAGCATTTT.

The chain is built from TRBV5-1 and TRBJ2-2; 8 positions agree with TRBD2. Per germline, CDR1 SGHRS and CDR2 YFSETQ. V trimming: 7 bases; J trimming: 0 bases; junction bases outside the gene matches: 20. The CDR3 is made up of 20 amino acids. CDR3 loop: CASYDRQAGARTANTGELFF. CDR3 nucleotide sequence: TGCGCCAGCTACGACCGCCAAGCGGGAGCTCGAACCGCGAACACCGGGGAGCTGTTTTTT. Filled out from reference TRBV5-1 and TRBJ2-2, the complete variable domain reads KAGVTQTPRYLIKTRGQQVTLSCSPISGHRSVSWYQQTPGQGLQFLFEYFSETQRNKGNFPGRFSGRQFSNSRSEMNVSTLELGDSALYLCASYDRQAGARTANTGELFFGEGSRLTVL.

The rearrangement joins TRBV21-1 to TRBJ2-7; the table's D gene call, TRBD1, was not cross checked with the DNA. TRBV21-1 is labeled a pseudogene. The CDR3 has 12 residues. The CDR3 spells CASPGRAGEQYF. CDR3 bases: TGTGCCAGCCCCGGCAGGGCTGGCGAGCAGTACTTC.

The chain has TRBV2 and TRBJ2-2; TRBD1 is a possible D gene (5 bases). Per germline, CDR1 SNHLY and CDR2 FYNNEI. This CDR3 is 11 amino acids long. Trimming took 6 bases from V and 9 from J, leaving 8 bases between them. This CDR3 is CASSQGRELFF. The CDR3 DNA is TGTGCCAGCAGCCAGGGTAGGGAGCTGTTTTTT.

The chain joins TRBV14 to TRBJ2-3, with 7 bases that match TRBD1. This CDR3 contains 15 residues. Trimming removed 4 bases from V and 5 bases from J; junction bases left unmatched: 9. In germline, CDR1 is SGHDN, CDR2 FVKESK. CDR3 loop: CASSPDRERRDTQYF. CDR3 DNA: TGTGCCAGCAGCCCCGACAGGGAGAGGCGAGATACGCAGTATTTT. Full variable domain (rest looked up from reference TRBV14 and TRBJ2-3): EAGVTQFPSHSVIEKGQTVTLRCDPISGHDNLYWYRRVMGKEIKFLLHFVKESKQDESGMPNNRFLAERTGGTYSTLKVQPAELEDSGVYFCASSPDRERRDTQYFGPGTRLTVL.

This sequence joins TRBV5-6 and TRBJ2-7; 10 nucleotides align to TRBD1. With 0 bases clipped from V and 3 bases from J, the junction kept 9 bases outside the gene matches. The CDR3 is made up of 17 amino acids. Germline CDR1 reads SGHDT; CDR2 reads YYEEEE. The CDR3 DNA reads as TGTGCCAGCAGCTTGGCCGGTTCCTGGACAGGGGGCTACGAGCAGTACTTC. Its translation: CASSLAGSWTGGYEQYF.